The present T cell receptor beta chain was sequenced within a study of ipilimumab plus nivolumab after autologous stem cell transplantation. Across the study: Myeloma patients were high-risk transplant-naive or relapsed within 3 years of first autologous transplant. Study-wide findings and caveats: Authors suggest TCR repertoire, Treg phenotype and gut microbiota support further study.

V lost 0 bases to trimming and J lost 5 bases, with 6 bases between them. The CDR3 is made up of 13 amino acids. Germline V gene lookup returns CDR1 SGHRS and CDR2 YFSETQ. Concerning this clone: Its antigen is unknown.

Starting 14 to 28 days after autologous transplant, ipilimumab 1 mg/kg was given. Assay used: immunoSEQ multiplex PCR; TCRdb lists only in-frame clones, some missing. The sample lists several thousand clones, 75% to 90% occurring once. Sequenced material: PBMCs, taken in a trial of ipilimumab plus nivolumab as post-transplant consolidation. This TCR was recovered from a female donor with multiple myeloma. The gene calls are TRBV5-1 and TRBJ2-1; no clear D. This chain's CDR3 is CASSLVQNNEQFF. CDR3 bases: TGCGCCAGCAGCTTGGTTCAGAACAATGAGCAGTTCTTC.